The 13 T cell receptor beta chains listed next were all sequenced from one sample in a study of blood T cells in healthy people across ages. Using a J-beta primer mix together with a sample-barcoded 5' primer, a second PCR was run for about 6 to 12 cycles. TCRdb reanalysed the 5' RACE reads using MiXCR and keeps one entry per CDR3 protein. The sample lists over a million distinct CDR3 sequences; 20% to 25% were seen once. The same data also went into a second study, on T cells of mothers and their children.

Sequencing was performed on blood. These receptors came from a girl aged 2-15 years in good health.

The CDR3 sequence: CAIQPGTGDSRELFF. CDR3 DNA sequence: TGTGCCATACAACCGGGGACAGGGGATTCCCGGGAGCTGTTTTTT. V is TRBV6-1 and J is TRBJ2-2; the match to TRBD1 covers 10 bases. V lost 10 bases and J lost 9; bases outside the gene matches: 14. The length of the CDR3 is 15 residues. Germline-derived CDR1 and CDR2 are MNHNS and SASEGT.

The V and J genes are TRBV28 and TRBJ1-1; D remains unclear. The CDR3 has 15 amino acids. Germline CDR1 MDHEN, CDR2 SYDVKM. Between the trimmed V and J ends, which lost 6 bases and 0 bases, there was a span of 14 bases. CDR3 amino acids: CASRGISTMNTEAFF. The DNA of the CDR3 is TGTGCCAGCAGAGGGATCTCCACAATGAACACTGAAGCTTTCTTT.

This clonotype was observed a handful of times. This rearrangement joins TRBV29-1 to TRBJ2-1; possibly TRBD2 for D (5 bases). TRBJ2-5 matches the DNA end more closely, so the J call is doubtful. Looked up from germline, CDR1 is SQVTM and CDR2 is ANQGSEA. This CDR3 comprises 14 residues. The DNA of the CDR3 is TGCAGCGGAAGCGGTGGGCTGCTGTGGGAGACCCAGTACTTC. Protein product: CSGSGGLLWETQYF.

This clonotype turned up a few times. The rearrangement links TRBV7-2 to TRBJ2-1; tentatively, D is TRBD2 (5 bases). The germline V and J ends were trimmed by 6 bases and 3 bases, with 21 bases remaining between them. Germline CDR1 is SGHTA and CDR2 is FQGNSA. The CDR3 has 17 residues. The CDR3 sequence: CASSPPRTAHLYNEQFF. CDR3 DNA: TGTGCCAGCAGTCCTCCGCGGACTGCGCACCTCTACAATGAGCAGTTCTTC.

This clonotype was detected only a few times. The chain has TRBV5-6 and TRBJ2-5; the match to TRBD2 covers 9 bases. This CDR3 has 15 residues. The trim removed 7 bases at V and 2 bases at J, leaving 9 bases unmatched. Germline V gene lookup returns CDR1 SGHDT and CDR2 YYEEEE. The CDR3 DNA reads TGTGCCAGCCGACTTCTAGCGGGATATCAAGAGACCCAGTACTTC. Protein product: CASRLLAGYQETQYF.

This clonotype was recorded many times. The chain employs TRBV4-2 and TRBJ2-5; 10 bases line up with TRBD2. With V trimmed by 4 bases and J by 5 bases, 1 base remained unmatched. The CDR3 has 13 residues. The germline CDR1 and CDR2 sequences are LGHNA and YNFKEQ. This CDR3 is CASSRGLAETQYF. The CDR3 DNA reads as TGTGCCAGCAGCCGGGGACTAGCGGAGACCCAGTACTTC.

The gene calls are TRBV6-6 and TRBJ1-4, with D hard to call. This CDR3 has 14 amino acids. Germline V gene data show CDR1 as MNHNY and CDR2 as SVGAGI (reference sequence). The V and J ends lost 6 bases and 7 bases respectively, with 15 bases between them. The DNA for the CDR3 is TGTGCCAGCAGGGCCTGGGAATTCAGTGAAAAACTGTTTTTT. It translates to CASRAWEFSEKLFF.

The chain combines TRBV7-8 with TRBJ2-5; 10 nucleotides align to TRBD1. The J segment lost 11 bases and the V segment lost 5 bases, leaving 11 bases of the junction unmatched. CDR3 length equals 14 residues. Germline CDR1 reads SGHVS; CDR2 reads FQNEAQ. CDR3 amino acids: CASSTWDRGDEQYF. The CDR3, as DNA: TGTGCCAGCAGCACCTGGGACAGGGGCGATGAGCAGTACTTC.

The chain carries TRBV14 and TRBJ1-4, with D maybe TRBD1 (5 bases). V was pared by 5 bases and J by 2 bases, with 18 bases between. The CDR3 covers 17 residues. Germline-derived CDR1 and CDR2 are SGHDN and FVKESK. The CDR3: CASSSPHRGDTNEKLFF. The CDR3 nucleotides read TGTGCCAGCAGCAGCCCCCACCGCGGGGACACTAATGAAAAACTGTTTTTT.

This clonotype was detected a few times. The gene calls are TRBV9 and TRBJ1-2, with unresolved D. V dropped 7 bases and J dropped 7 bases, with 14 bases sitting between them. This CDR3 comprises 12 residues. Germline V gene sequence: CDR1 SGDLS, CDR2 YYNGEE. CDR3 DNA sequence: TGTGCCAGCTTCGATTGGTTGAGTGGCTACACCTTC. Protein sequence: CASFDWLSGYTF.

The chain couples TRBV5-1 to TRBJ2-7, with 11 nucleotides matching TRBD2. The CDR3 length is 15 residues. J was trimmed by 2 bases and V by 2 bases; bases with no gene match: 3. Per the germline V gene, CDR1 is SGHRS and CDR2 is YFSETQ. The CDR3 sequence is CASSLVAGGAYEQYF. For the CDR3, the DNA is TGCGCCAGCAGCTTAGTAGCGGGAGGGGCCTACGAGCAGTACTTC.

This clonotype was counted many times. The chain carries TRBV13 and TRBJ2-5; D unclear. V was clipped by 2 bases and J by 3 bases, with 7 bases between them. CDR3 length equals 13 residues. The germline V gene has CDR1 PRHDT and CDR2 FYEKMQ (reference sequence). CDR3 sequence: CASSLSWEETQYF. The CDR3, as DNA: TGTGCCAGCAGCTTAAGTTGGGAAGAGACCCAGTACTTC.

The chain combines TRBV12-3 or TRBV12-4 with TRBJ1-1; D perhaps matches TRBD1 (5 bases). The length of the CDR3 is 11 residues. The V end lost 7 bases, the J end lost 5 bases, and 8 bases lay between the germline ends. CDR3 amino acids: CASNQGTEAFF. The CDR3 DNA reads TGTGCCAGCAATCAGGGAACTGAAGCTTTCTTT.